This T cell receptor beta chain was profiled in a study of identical twins. Study conclusions and caveats: Beta clonotypes that were abundant in cord blood contained fewer insertions, a pattern absent from memory repertoires.

The V and J ends lost 4 bases and 2 bases respectively, with 10 bases between them. Germline V CDR1 and CDR2: KGHDR, SFDVKD. The CDR3 is 15 amino acids. Each donor (without exception) was a healthy Caucasian. Each CDR3 protein is one row after TCRdb ran MiXCR on the 5' RACE reads. The sample yields 200,000 to 250,000 distinct CDR3 sequences, about 7.5% seen once. In this sample, this clonotype turned up a few times. No antigen is known for it. These same data were also listed under a study on yellow fever vaccine responses in identical twins.

Sequenced: memory (CD45RO+) T cells sorted from blood. The gene calls are TRBV24-1 and TRBJ2-2; D might be TRBD1 (5 bases). The TCR originated in a woman aged 18 to 35 in good health. DNA for the CDR3: TGTGCCACCAGTGAGACAGTTACTAACACCGGGGAGCTGTTTTTT. It codes for CATSETVTNTGELFF.